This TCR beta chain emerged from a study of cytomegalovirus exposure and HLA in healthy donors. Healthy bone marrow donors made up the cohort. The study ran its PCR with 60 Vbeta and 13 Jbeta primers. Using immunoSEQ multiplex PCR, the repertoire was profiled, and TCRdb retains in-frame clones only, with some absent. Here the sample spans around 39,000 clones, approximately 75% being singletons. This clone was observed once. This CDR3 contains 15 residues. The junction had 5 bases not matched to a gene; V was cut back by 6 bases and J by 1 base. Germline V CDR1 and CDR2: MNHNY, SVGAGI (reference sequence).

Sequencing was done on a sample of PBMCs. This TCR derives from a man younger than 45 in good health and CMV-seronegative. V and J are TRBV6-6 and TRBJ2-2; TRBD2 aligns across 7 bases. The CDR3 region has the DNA TGTGCCAGCAGCTTATCTAGCGGGAACACCGGGGAGCTGTTTTTT. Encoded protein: CASSLSSGNTGELFF.